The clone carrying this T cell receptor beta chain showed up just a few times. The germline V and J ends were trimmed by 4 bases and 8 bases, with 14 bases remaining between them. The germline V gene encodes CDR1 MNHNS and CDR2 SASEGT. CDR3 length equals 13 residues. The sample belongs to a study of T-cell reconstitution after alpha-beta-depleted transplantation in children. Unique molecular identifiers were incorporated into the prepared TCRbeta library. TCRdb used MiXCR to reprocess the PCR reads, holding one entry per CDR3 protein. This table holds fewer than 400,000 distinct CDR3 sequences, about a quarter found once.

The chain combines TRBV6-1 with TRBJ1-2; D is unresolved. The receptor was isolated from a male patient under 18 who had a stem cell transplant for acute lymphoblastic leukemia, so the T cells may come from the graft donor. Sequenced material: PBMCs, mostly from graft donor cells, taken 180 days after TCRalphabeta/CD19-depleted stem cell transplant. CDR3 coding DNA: TGTGCCAGCAGTGGACTTCCGCGGAGGGGCTACACCTTC. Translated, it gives CASSGLPRRGYTF.